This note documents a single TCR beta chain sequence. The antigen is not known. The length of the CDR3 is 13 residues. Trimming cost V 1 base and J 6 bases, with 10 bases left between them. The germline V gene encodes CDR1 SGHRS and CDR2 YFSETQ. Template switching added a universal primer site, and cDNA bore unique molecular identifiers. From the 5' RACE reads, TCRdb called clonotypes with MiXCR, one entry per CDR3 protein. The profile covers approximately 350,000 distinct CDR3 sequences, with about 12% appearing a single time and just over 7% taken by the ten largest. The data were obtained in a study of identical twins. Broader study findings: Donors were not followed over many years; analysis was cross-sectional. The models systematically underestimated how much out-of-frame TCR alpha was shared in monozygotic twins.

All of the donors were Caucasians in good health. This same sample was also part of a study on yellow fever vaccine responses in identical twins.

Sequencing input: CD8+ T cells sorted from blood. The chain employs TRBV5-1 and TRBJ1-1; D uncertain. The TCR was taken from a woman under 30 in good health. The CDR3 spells CASSLRGLPEAFF. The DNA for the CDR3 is TGCGCCAGCAGCTTGCGAGGCTTGCCTGAAGCTTTCTTT.